These T cell receptor beta chains were read from a single sample in a study of glioma-infiltrating T cells. TCRdb analysed the multiplex PCR reads with MiXCR anew, one entry per CDR3 protein. Of some 120,000 distinct CDR3 sequences in the sample, 20% to 25% were seen once. Material for sequencing was glioma tissue, nonneoplastic brain tissue, or PBMCs (not recorded which). Receptor source: a human donor with low-grade glioma or glioblastoma, undergoing nonglioma brain surgery, or in good health (not recorded which). The CDR3 runs from the conserved cysteine through the conserved F or W. A D gene is named only where the DNA matches it firmly. A clone size is listed for some rows: how often the clone was seen (once, few, many), or a class if it is expanded.

abundance: many
v_gene: TRBV4-1
j_gene: TRBJ2-1
d_gene: TRBD2
CDR3aa: CASSQDPLAAYNEQFF
CDR3nt: TGCGCCAGCAGCCAAGATCCCCTAGCGGCCTACAATGAGCAGTTCTTC

abundance: few
v_gene: TRBV7-3
j_gene: TRBJ2-3
d_gene: TRBD1
CDR3aa: CASSAAGAGQGSNTQYF
CDR3nt: TGTGCCAGCAGCGCCGCTGGAGCGGGACAGGGATCAAATACGCAGTATTTT

abundance: many
v_gene: TRBV24-1
j_gene: TRBJ2-3
d_gene: -
CDR3aa: CAVGDISTDTQYF
CDR3nt: TGTGCCGTCGGGGACATTAGCACAGATACGCAGTATTTT

abundance: many
v_gene: TRBV2
j_gene: TRBJ2-7
d_gene: -
CDR3aa: CASSDQFSYEQYF
CDR3nt: TGTGCCAGCAGTGACCAATTCTCCTACGAGCAGTACTTC

abundance: many
v_gene: TRBV6-1
j_gene: TRBJ1-2
d_gene: -
CDR3aa: CASSGREMGYTF
CDR3nt: TGTGCCAGCAGTGGAAGAGAAATGGGCTACACCTTC

abundance: many
v_gene: TRBV7-2
j_gene: TRBJ2-3
d_gene: TRBD2
CDR3aa: CASSRKGLAGTDTQYF
CDR3nt: TGTGCCAGCAGCCGGAAAGGACTAGCGGGCACAGATACGCAGTATTTT

abundance: many
v_gene: TRBV27
j_gene: TRBJ2-3
d_gene: TRBD2
CDR3aa: CASSLSGYSTDTQYF
CDR3nt: TGTGCCAGCAGTCTTAGCGGGTACAGCACAGATACGCAGTATTTT

abundance: many
v_gene: TRBV20-1
j_gene: TRBJ2-7
d_gene: -
CDR3aa: CSARVSRGEQYF
CDR3nt: TGCAGTGCTAGGGTCTCCAGGGGCGAGCAGTACTTC

abundance: few
v_gene: TRBV18
j_gene: TRBJ2-1
d_gene: -
CDR3aa: CASSPVGDKFEQFF
CDR3nt: TGTGCCAGCTCACCAGTGGGGGACAAATTCGAGCAGTTCTTC

abundance: -
v_gene: TRBV4-1
j_gene: TRBJ2-2
d_gene: TRBD2
CDR3aa: CASSLEAGARNTGELFF
CDR3nt: TGCGCCAGCAGCCTTGAAGCGGGGGCCAGGAACACCGGGGAGCTGTTTTTT

abundance: many
v_gene: TRBV4-1
j_gene: TRBJ2-3
d_gene: -
CDR3aa: CASSQTISTDTQYF
CDR3nt: TGCGCCAGCAGCCAGACTATAAGCACAGATACGCAGTATTTT

abundance: many
v_gene: TRBV6-1
j_gene: TRBJ2-7
d_gene: -
CDR3aa: CASADSFYEQYF
CDR3nt: TGTGCCAGCGCGGACAGTTTTTACGAGCAGTACTTC

abundance: -
v_gene: TRBV5-1
j_gene: TRBJ2-5
d_gene: -
CDR3aa: CASSLSGDAKTQYF
CDR3nt: TGCGCCAGCAGCTTGTCGGGGGATGCAAAGACCCAGTACTTC

abundance: many
v_gene: TRBV6-1
j_gene: TRBJ2-1
d_gene: -
CDR3aa: CASSDFDRSYNEQFF
CDR3nt: TGTGCCAGCAGCGATTTTGACAGGTCCTACAATGAGCAGTTCTTC

abundance: -
v_gene: TRBV7-2
j_gene: TRBJ1-2
d_gene: -
CDR3aa: CASSLGARRYGYTF
CDR3nt: TGTGCCAGCAGCTTAGGGGCGCGTAGGTACGGCTACACCTTC

abundance: many
v_gene: TRBV5-1
j_gene: TRBJ2-7
d_gene: TRBD1
CDR3aa: CASSLDGTGIYEQYF
CDR3nt: TGCGCCAGCAGCTTGGATGGGACAGGGATCTACGAGCAGTACTTC

abundance: many
v_gene: TRBV6-6
j_gene: TRBJ2-7
d_gene: -
CDR3aa: CASSYSRAGQAYEQYF
CDR3nt: TGTGCCAGCAGTTACTCGAGAGCGGGACAGGCGTACGAGCAGTACTTC

abundance: many
v_gene: TRBV7-2
j_gene: TRBJ2-3
d_gene: -
CDR3aa: CASSQPLREYTQYF
CDR3nt: TGTGCCAGCAGCCAGCCATTACGGGAGTATACGCAGTATTTT

abundance: many
v_gene: TRBV3-1
j_gene: TRBJ1-3
d_gene: -
CDR3aa: CASSRATFSGNTIYF
CDR3nt: TGTGCCAGCAGCCGAGCGACGTTCTCTGGAAACACCATATATTTT

abundance: -
v_gene: TRBV5-4
j_gene: TRBJ2-1
d_gene: -
CDR3aa: CATQLGSYNEQFF
CDR3nt: TGTGCCACCCAGCTTGGCTCTTACAATGAGCAGTTCTTC

abundance: many
v_gene: TRBV6-1
j_gene: TRBJ1-5
d_gene: -
CDR3aa: CASSASGESNQPQHF
CDR3nt: TGTGCCAGCAGTGCCTCGGGGGAGAGCAATCAGCCCCAGCATTTT

abundance: -
v_gene: TRBV7-9
j_gene: TRBJ2-7
d_gene: -
CDR3aa: CASSQPNFPNEKYF
CDR3nt: TGTGCCAGCAGCCAACCTAACTTTCCCAACGAGAAGTACTTC

abundance: many
v_gene: TRBV20-1
j_gene: TRBJ2-3
d_gene: -
CDR3aa: CSARDIVTTDTQYF
CDR3nt: TGCAGTGCTAGAGATATCGTCACCACAGATACGCAGTATTTT

abundance: many
v_gene: TRBV20-1
j_gene: TRBJ1-2
d_gene: TRBD1
CDR3aa: CSARDGQGVYGYTF
CDR3nt: TGCAGTGCTAGAGATGGTCAGGGGGTTTATGGCTACACCTTC

abundance: many
v_gene: TRBV6-1
j_gene: TRBJ2-7
d_gene: TRBD1
CDR3aa: CASSFAGGQVYEQYF
CDR3nt: TGTGCCAGCAGTTTCGCAGGGGGCCAAGTGTACGAGCAGTACTTC

abundance: few
v_gene: TRBV5-1
j_gene: TRBJ2-5
d_gene: TRBD2
CDR3aa: CASSLSGTETQYF
CDR3nt: TGCGCCAGCAGCCTTAGCGGGACGGAGACCCAGTACTTC

abundance: many
v_gene: TRBV4-1
j_gene: TRBJ2-7
d_gene: -
CDR3aa: CASSQAKVGTYEQYF
CDR3nt: TGCGCCAGCAGCCAAGCCAAGGTCGGTACCTACGAGCAGTACTTC

abundance: many
v_gene: TRBV27
j_gene: TRBJ2-1
d_gene: -
CDR3aa: CASSPLVGVNEQFF
CDR3nt: TGTGCCAGCAGTCCATTAGTGGGTGTAAATGAGCAGTTCTTC

abundance: few
v_gene: TRBV7-9
j_gene: TRBJ2-1
d_gene: -
CDR3aa: CASSPGLQPTDEQFF
CDR3nt: TGTGCCAGCAGCCCGGGACTCCAGCCTACAGATGAGCAGTTCTTC

abundance: many
v_gene: TRBV4-3
j_gene: TRBJ2-5
d_gene: -
CDR3aa: CASSRQLQETQYF
CDR3nt: TGCGCCAGCAGCCGACAGCTCCAAGAGACCCAGTACTTC

abundance: -
v_gene: TRBV5-4
j_gene: TRBJ2-2
d_gene: -
CDR3aa: CASSLGQQNTGELFF
CDR3nt: TGTGCCAGCAGCCTCGGACAGCAGAACACCGGGGAGCTGTTTTTT

abundance: many
v_gene: TRBV7-2
j_gene: TRBJ1-5
d_gene: -
CDR3aa: CASSLGAGQPQHF
CDR3nt: TGTGCCAGCAGCTTAGGTGCAGGACAGCCCCAGCATTTT

abundance: many
v_gene: TRBV7-9
j_gene: TRBJ2-1
d_gene: -
CDR3aa: CASSSLAENEQFF
CDR3nt: TGTGCCAGCAGCTCATTAGCGGAGAATGAGCAGTTCTTC

abundance: -
v_gene: TRBV15
j_gene: TRBJ1-5
d_gene: -
CDR3aa: CATSRVLDGNQIQHF
CDR3nt: TGTGCCACCAGCAGAGTTCTCGATGGCAATCAGATCCAGCATTTT

abundance: many
v_gene: TRBV4-2
j_gene: TRBJ2-1
d_gene: TRBD2
CDR3aa: CASTSQAGEAYNEQFF
CDR3nt: TGTGCCAGCACCTCCCAAGCGGGAGAGGCCTACAATGAGCAGTTCTTC

abundance: many
v_gene: TRBV7-8
j_gene: TRBJ2-7
d_gene: TRBD2
CDR3aa: CASSLESGRGPYEQYF
CDR3nt: TGTGCCAGCAGCTTAGAGAGCGGGAGAGGACCCTACGAGCAGTACTTC

abundance: few
v_gene: TRBV19
j_gene: TRBJ2-7
d_gene: -
CDR3aa: CASSSAGTKAYEQYF
CDR3nt: TGTGCCAGTAGTTCCGCCGGGACAAAGGCATACGAGCAGTACTTC

abundance: -
v_gene: TRBV4-1
j_gene: TRBJ2-5
d_gene: -
CDR3aa: CASSRQPETQYF
CDR3nt: TGCGCCAGCAGCCGCCAGCCAGAGACCCAGTACTTC

abundance: -
v_gene: TRBV6-1
j_gene: TRBJ2-1
d_gene: TRBD2
CDR3aa: CASRRIAGANEQFF
CDR3nt: TGTGCCAGCAGAAGAATAGCGGGAGCGAATGAGCAGTTCTTC

abundance: many
v_gene: TRBV4-3
j_gene: TRBJ2-5
d_gene: -
CDR3aa: CASSQGGVMRGETQYF
CDR3nt: TGCGCCAGCAGCCAAGGGGGAGTCATGAGGGGAGAGACCCAGTACTTC

abundance: -
v_gene: TRBV7-3
j_gene: TRBJ2-1
d_gene: -
CDR3aa: CASSLSREIYNEQFF
CDR3nt: TGTGCCAGCAGCTTATCCCGGGAGATTTACAATGAGCAGTTCTTC

abundance: many
v_gene: TRBV28
j_gene: TRBJ1-5
d_gene: TRBD1
CDR3aa: CASSFPDRSNQPQHF
CDR3nt: TGTGCCAGCAGTTTCCCGGACAGGAGCAATCAGCCCCAGCATTTT

abundance: few
v_gene: TRBV29-1
j_gene: TRBJ1-1
d_gene: -
CDR3aa: CSVRSGAVNTEAFF
CDR3nt: TGCAGCGTTCGATCGGGCGCGGTGAACACTGAAGCTTTCTTT

abundance: many
v_gene: TRBV6-1
j_gene: TRBJ2-2
d_gene: -
CDR3aa: CASRVGSGTGELFF
CDR3nt: TGTGCCAGCAGGGTCGGGAGCGGTACCGGGGAGCTGTTTTTT

abundance: many
v_gene: TRBV12-3/TRBV12-4
j_gene: TRBJ1-5
d_gene: -
CDR3aa: CASSFGTPRQKKHF
CDR3nt: TGTGCCAGCAGTTTCGGGACACCGAGACAAAAAAAGCATTTT

abundance: -
v_gene: TRBV3-1
j_gene: TRBJ2-2
d_gene: TRBD2
CDR3aa: CASSQRTSGRAGELVF
CDR3nt: TGTGCCAGCAGCCAACGGACTAGCGGGAGGGCCGGGGAGCTGGTTTTT

abundance: many
v_gene: TRBV7-2
j_gene: TRBJ2-7
d_gene: -
CDR3aa: CASSVAPGANGQYF
CDR3nt: TGTGCCAGCAGCGTAGCCCCGGGGGCCAACGGGCAGTACTTC

abundance: many
v_gene: TRBV27
j_gene: TRBJ1-1
d_gene: TRBD1
CDR3aa: CASSLGTGWHTEAFF
CDR3nt: TGTGCCAGCAGTTTAGGGACAGGGTGGCACACTGAAGCTTTCTTT

abundance: -
v_gene: TRBV4-1
j_gene: TRBJ1-2
d_gene: TRBD1
CDR3aa: CASSQVGGGSGYTF
CDR3nt: TGCGCCAGCAGCCAAGTAGGAGGGGGCTCTGGCTACACCTTC

abundance: few
v_gene: TRBV7-9
j_gene: TRBJ1-4
d_gene: TRBD1
CDR3aa: CASSLEGRQGFGEKLFF
CDR3nt: TGTGCCAGCAGCTTAGAGGGAAGACAGGGTTTTGGTGAAAAACTGTTTTTT

abundance: many
v_gene: TRBV10-3
j_gene: TRBJ2-1
d_gene: TRBD1
CDR3aa: CASKQGADEQFF
CDR3nt: TGTGCCTCCAAACAGGGGGCCGATGAGCAGTTCTTC

abundance: many
v_gene: TRBV7-3
j_gene: TRBJ2-1
d_gene: TRBD2
CDR3aa: CASSQIAGGGFGEQFF
CDR3nt: TGTGCCAGCAGCCAGATAGCGGGAGGGGGATTCGGTGAGCAGTTCTTC

abundance: many
v_gene: TRBV19
j_gene: TRBJ2-1
d_gene: -
CDR3aa: CASSIGTGPPYNEQFF
CDR3nt: TGTGCCAGTAGTATAGGTACGGGGCCTCCCTACAATGAGCAGTTCTTC

abundance: -
v_gene: TRBV2
j_gene: TRBJ2-7
d_gene: -
CDR3aa: CAREAYLGGASYEQYF
CDR3nt: TGTGCCAGGGAAGCCTACCTTGGAGGGGCCTCCTACGAGCAGTACTTC

abundance: many
v_gene: TRBV28
j_gene: TRBJ1-1
d_gene: -
CDR3aa: CASSFLSERTFF
CDR3nt: TGTGCCAGCAGTTTCCTGTCAGAGAGGACTTTCTTT

abundance: -
v_gene: TRBV5-1
j_gene: TRBJ2-2
d_gene: TRBD2
CDR3aa: CASSLAGVSAGELFF
CDR3nt: TGCGCCAGCAGCTTAGCGGGGGTGAGCGCCGGGGAGCTGTTTTTT